The TCR beta chain described here comes from a study of T cells in Graves' hyperthyroidism and ophthalmopathy. Study results and caveats: In simple terms, a model built on 13 V-J features told ophthalmopathy apart from stable hyperthyroidism.

The PBMCs were taken from around 9.1 ml of fresh peripheral blood. In this sample, this clonotype turned up a few times. Antigen unknown. Amplification of TCR beta CDR3 regions used RNA as the template. Researchers ran a first-round RT-PCR on the TCR CDR3 using the HTBI primer set. TCRdb processed the multiplex PCR reads anew with MiXCR; each CDR3 protein has one entry. This table holds about 600,000 distinct CDR3 sequences, about 15% found once. Sequenced material: blood. This TCR was recovered from a woman aged 45-59 years with Graves' ophthalmopathy.

The CDR3 spells CASSLAGRGTEAFF. DNA of the CDR3: TGTGCCAGCAGCTTAGCAGGGAGGGGCACTGAAGCTTTCTTT. The chain is built from TRBV7-3 and TRBJ1-1; possible D gene TRBD1, 5 bases. The CDR3 sequence is 14 residues long. The V gene's germline CDR1 is SGHTA and CDR2 FQGTGA. V lost 2 bases and J lost 4, with 11 bases in between. Based on the CDR3 plus reference TRBV7-3 and TRBJ1-1, the full variable domain is GAGVSQTPSNKVTEKGKYVELRCDPISGHTALYWYRQSLGQGPEFLIYFQGTGAADDSGLPNDRFFAVRPEGSVSTLKIQRTERGDSAVYLCASSLAGRGTEAFFGQGTRLTVV.